The rows below give T cell receptor beta chains drawn from one sample of a study of HIV-infected patients and healthy controls. TCRdb redid the calling of the 5' RACE reads with MiXCR, one entry per CDR3 protein. The table has roughly 18,000 distinct CDR3 sequences, roughly a fifth seen once. The material sequenced was CD8+ T cells from blood. Receptors were obtained from a human donor in good health. CDR3s include the opening cysteine and the closing phenylalanine or tryptophan.

CASSPSFGDRVSYEQYF TRBJ2-7 TRBV27
CASSHSGGNQPQHF TRBJ1-5 TRBV7-9
CASSTTRDRGRDDQPQHF TRBJ1-5 TRBV21-1
CASSSTGGGTEAFF TRBJ1-1 TRBV6-6
CSAHRGGNQPQHF TRBJ1-5 TRBV20-1
CSVEDRGSSTRGYTF TRBJ1-2 TRBV29-1
CASSLGSGTVSEQYF TRBJ2-7 TRBV5-1
CASSASRDRGDNEQFF TRBJ2-1 TRBV28
CASSPGASSYNEQFF TRBJ2-1 TRBV18
CSGIGLYSYEQYF TRBJ2-7 TRBV29-1
CASSWGGADSNQPQHF TRBJ1-5 TRBV5-4
CASSQDREWGTDTQYF TRBJ2-3 TRBV14
CASSFRGAAYEQYF TRBJ2-7 TRBV12-3/TRBV12-4
CASSQDGLVTNNEQFF TRBJ2-1 TRBV4-2
CASNLGQGWTGELFF TRBJ2-2 TRBV19
CASSQDAVGWMNTEAFF TRBJ1-1 TRBV4-1
CAPRPHYAGELFF TRBJ2-2 TRBV19
CASSLVGMGTENTEAFF TRBJ1-1 TRBV11-2
CASSRQGDTEAFF TRBJ1-1 TRBV7-9
CASRTSAEETQYF TRBJ2-5 TRBV23-1
CASTPQGAYYGYTF TRBJ1-2 TRBV19
CASSTSGGAERYGYTF TRBJ1-2 TRBV7-9
CASSLIAGANNEQFF TRBJ2-1 TRBV5-1
CASSISTSYEQYF TRBJ2-7 TRBV19
CASSLTSGITDTQYF TRBJ2-3 TRBV7-8
CASSYLAGGPTGELFF TRBJ2-2 TRBV6-5
CASSPWTGENTEAFF TRBJ1-1 TRBV2
CASTELAGVGEQFF TRBJ2-1 TRBV6-4
CASSHGTTAVDEQFF TRBJ2-1 TRBV6-5
CASSLSAGSNEQFF TRBJ2-1 TRBV12-3/TRBV12-4
CASSTDRMQFF TRBJ2-1 TRBV7-6
CASRAGWSTGELFF TRBJ2-2 TRBV9
CASSLNRSRGALYQPQHF TRBJ1-5 TRBV7-3
CASSWEGTEAFF TRBJ1-1 TRBV19
CASSQSVGQGVFTGELFF TRBJ2-2 TRBV7-6
CASSPHVGSGEQFF TRBJ2-1 TRBV6-2/TRBV6-3
CASSSPGVDTGELFF TRBJ2-2 TRBV12-3/TRBV12-4
CASIDREALGNTIYF TRBJ1-3 TRBV19
CASSPRQGIWTEAFF TRBJ1-1 TRBV6-5
CASSQELDRAGANVLTF TRBJ2-6 TRBV3-1
CASSQVLAGGSWETQYF TRBJ2-5 TRBV4-1
CASSYSGQFNEAFF TRBJ1-1 TRBV6-6
CASSLANSRAEAFF TRBJ1-1 TRBV7-9
CSVDREGNTEAFF TRBJ1-1 TRBV29-1
CASSIGLLAEAFF TRBJ1-1 TRBV19
CASRLGLAGGEQFF TRBJ2-1 TRBV2
CASSDQDTTEAFF TRBJ1-1 TRBV6-4
CASGSTDTQYF TRBJ2-3 TRBV7-9
CSASGIGAEQFF TRBJ2-1 TRBV20-1
CASSLVDRGFSGANVLTF TRBJ2-6 TRBV5-6
CSVELDRGDTEAFF TRBJ1-1 TRBV29-1
CASSVQGAEEKLFF TRBJ1-4 TRBV9
CASSQRGGAQPTDTQYF TRBJ2-3 TRBV4-3
CSATPSGSTGQGSYEQYF TRBJ2-7 TRBV20-1